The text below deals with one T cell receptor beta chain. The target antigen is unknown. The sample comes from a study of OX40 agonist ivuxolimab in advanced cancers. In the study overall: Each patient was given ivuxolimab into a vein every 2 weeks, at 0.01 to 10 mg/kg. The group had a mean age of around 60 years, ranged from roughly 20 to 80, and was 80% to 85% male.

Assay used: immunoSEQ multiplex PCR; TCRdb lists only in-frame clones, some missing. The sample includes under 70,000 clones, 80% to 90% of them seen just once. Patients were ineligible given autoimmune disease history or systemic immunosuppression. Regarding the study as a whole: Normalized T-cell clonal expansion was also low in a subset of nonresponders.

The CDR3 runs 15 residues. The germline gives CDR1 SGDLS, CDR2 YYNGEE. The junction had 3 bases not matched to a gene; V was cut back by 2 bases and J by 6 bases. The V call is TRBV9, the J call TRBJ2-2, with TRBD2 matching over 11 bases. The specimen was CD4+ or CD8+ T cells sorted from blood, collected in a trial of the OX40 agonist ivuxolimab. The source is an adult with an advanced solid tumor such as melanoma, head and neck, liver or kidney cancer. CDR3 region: CASSVTSGSSGELFF. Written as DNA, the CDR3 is TGTGCCAGCAGCGTCACTAGCGGGAGCTCCGGGGAGCTGTTTTTT.